The entry that follows covers one T cell receptor (beta chain) sequence. Likely a read error: the CDR3 ends without its conserved phenylalanine or tryptophan. The DNA is omitted, as the CDR3 cannot be located on it reliably, and the CDR3 follows TCRdb's listing. The sample belongs to a study of T cell changes during pregnancy in multiple sclerosis. The data were produced by immunoSEQ multiplex PCR, yet TCRdb's version contains in-frame clones alone and is incomplete. The table records some 99,000 clones, around 92% of them present only once. The CDR3 length equals 14 residues, ends included. The germline gives CDR1 MNHNS, CDR2 SASEGT.

Sequenced here: peripheral blood, sampled after pregnancy. The TCR comes from a female donor in good health, enrolled as a control in a pregnancy study. The chain employs TRBV6-1 and TRBJ2-7; the table names TRBD2, a call not compared with the DNA. This CDR3 reads CASSEFRVGLAVFM.